The 30 T cell receptor beta chains below were found in one sample sequenced in a study of cytomegalovirus exposure and HLA in healthy donors (dated by TCRdb to 2016 to 2017). The library came from the immunoSEQ multiplex PCR assay. A mixture of 60 forward primers for TCR Vbeta segments and 13 reverse primers for TCR Jbeta segments was used in the multiplex PCR. TCRdb holds this immuneACCESS table with in-frame rearrangements only. Some clones are missing; in checked studies, unresolved V genes explain under half, and the rest has no known cause. The sample includes just under 95,000 clones, with roughly 77% observed a single time. Around a tenth of the sample comes from the top ten. The sequenced sample was PBMCs. These TCRs come from a human donor in good health.

This chain uses TRBV29-1 with TRBJ1-2, with 8 bases fitting TRBD1. V was clipped by 3 bases and J by 8 bases; unmatched bases: 11. CDR1 and CDR2 from the germline V gene are SQVTM and ANQGSEA. This CDR3 spans 14 amino acids. The CDR3, as DNA: TGCAGCGTTGAGGGCCTGGACAGGGCAGGCGGCTACACCTTC. Its protein is CSVEGLDRAGGYTF.

The chain carries TRBV7-6 and TRBJ2-5; TRBD2 is a possible D gene (5 bases). The germline V gene encodes CDR1 SGHVS and CDR2 FNYEAQ. The CDR3 consists of 13 residues. With 1 base removed from V and 6 bases from J, the gap between germline ends came to 9 bases. This CDR3 reads CASSLGEGKTQYF. In DNA, the CDR3 is TGTGCCAGCAGCTTAGGAGAGGGAAAGACCCAGTACTTC.

Only one count was recorded for this clone. The rearrangement uses TRBV6-4 and TRBJ2-7; TRBD1 agrees at 7 bases. V gave up 0 bases and J gave up 3 bases; unmatched junction bases: 14. Germline V lookup: CDR1 MRHNA, CDR2 SNTAGT. The CDR3 loop spans 18 amino acids. This CDR3 is CASSDSLNDREVGYEQYF. CDR3 DNA sequence: TGTGCCAGCAGTGACTCGCTTAACGACAGGGAAGTCGGCTACGAGCAGTACTTC.

V is TRBV4-1 and J is TRBJ2-5; D might be TRBD2 (5 bases). Trimming left V 2 bases short and J 2 bases short, with 12 bases between. This CDR3 contains 15 residues. The germline V gene encodes CDR1 MGHRA and CDR2 YSYEKL. In nucleotides, the CDR3 is TGCGCCAGCAGCCAACCTCGGGGTAGACAAGAGACCCAGTACTTC. Its protein product is CASSQPRGRQETQYF.

The chain joins TRBV27 to TRBJ1-2; 7 nucleotides align to TRBD1. This CDR3 has 20 amino acids. J gave up 2 bases and V 3 bases, and 21 bases lay outside the gene matches. Germline-derived CDR1 and CDR2 are MNHEY and SMNVEV (reference sequence). The CDR3 region has the DNA TGTGCCAGCAGTTTTCGACTTGGGTTATCCCCGGGACAGCCAAACTATGGCTACACCTTC. It encodes CASSFRLGLSPGQPNYGYTF.

This chain joins TRBV27 and TRBJ1-1; TRBD1 matches 7 bases. The V gene's germline CDR1 is MNHEY and CDR2 SMNVEV (reference sequence). Trimming removed 1 base from V and 4 bases from J; junction bases left unmatched: 3. The CDR3 has 14 residues. CDR3: CASSLYQGGTEAFF. CDR3 DNA: TGTGCCAGCAGTTTATATCAGGGGGGCACTGAAGCTTTCTTT.

This clone showed up just a few times. As the CDR3 is not closed by the conserved phenylalanine or tryptophan, this likely results from a read error. The limits of the CDR3 on the DNA are not certain, so only TCRdb's listed CDR3 is given. The chain combines TRBV7-3 with TRBJ2-7; the D call in the table, TRBD1, was not verified against the DNA. Looked up from germline, CDR1 is SGHTA and CDR2 is FQGTGA. The CDR3 is 12 amino acids long, termini counted. CDR3 sequence: CASSQPSGQALL.

This clone ranks as large (0.1 to 1%). The CDR3 bases are TGTGCCAGCAGTGAGCCCTCAGGGGGCAATGAGCAGTTCTTC. Encoded protein: CASSEPSGGNEQFF. This chain connects TRBV6-1 to TRBJ2-1; TRBD1 aligns across 7 bases. Trimming at V came to 3 bases and at J to 6 bases, leaving 5 bases not matched to a gene. In germline, CDR1 is MNHNS, CDR2 SASEGT. The CDR3 is made up of 14 amino acids.

V gene TRBV6-6 combines with J gene TRBJ2-3; TRBD2 might be the D (6 bases). The germline V gene encodes CDR1 MNHNY and CDR2 SVGAGI (reference sequence). This CDR3 is 15 amino acids long. Trimming cost V 6 bases and J 8 bases, with 21 bases left between them. The CDR3 nucleotides read TGTGCCAGCAGAATCCGGGACCGCGGGGCAGTTACGCAGTATTTT. Translated, it gives CASRIRDRGAVTQYF.

The genes are TRBV7-2 and TRBJ1-1; D is ambiguous. Germline V gene lookup returns CDR1 SGHTA and CDR2 FQGNSA. The CDR3 totals 14 residues. The germline V and J ends were trimmed by 1 base and 3 bases, with 9 bases remaining between them. The CDR3 DNA follows: TGTGCCAGCAGCTTAGTGGGCTCGGACACTGAAGCTTTCTTT. It specifies CASSLVGSDTEAFF. The full variable domain, with the rest looked up from reference TRBV7-2 and TRBJ1-1, is GAGVSQSPSNKVTEKGKDVELRCDPISGHTALYWYRQSLGQGLEFLIYFQGNSAPDKSGLPSDRFSAERTGGSVSTLTIQRTQQEDSAVYLCASSLVGSDTEAFFGQGTRLTVV.

This clone turned up a few times. V and J are TRBV27 and TRBJ1-5; D unclear. V lost 1 base to trimming and J lost 9 bases, with 22 bases between them. Germline assignment: CDR1 MNHEY and CDR2 SMNVEV (reference sequence). The CDR3 contains 17 residues. The CDR3: CASSLLSADNALRPQHF. The CDR3 nucleotides read TGTGCCAGCAGTTTATTATCCGCCGACAACGCCTTGAGGCCCCAGCATTTT.

This sequence joins TRBV11-2 and TRBJ2-3; TRBD2 might be the D (6 bases). Germline V CDR1 and CDR2: SGHAT, FQNNGV. The CDR3 length is 19 residues. V was clipped by 1 base and J by 3 bases, with 23 bases between them. CDR3 protein: CASSLVRSPSALLTDTQYF. As DNA, the CDR3 is TGTGCCAGCAGCTTAGTAAGATCGCCTAGCGCCCTACTGACAGATACGCAGTATTTT.

Turning to this clone: Its ends do not fully match the called genes, so a read error is possible. The V call is TRBV6-5, the J call TRBJ2-2; D is possibly TRBD2 (5 bases). The CDR3 consists of 13 residues. Per germline, CDR1 MNHEY and CDR2 SVGAGI. Here the CDR3 reads CASRPSNTGELSF. The CDR3 bases are TGTGCCAGCCGCCCGTCGAACACCGGGGAGCTGTCTTTT.

Notes on this clone: An end of the junction differs from the germline gene, which may be a read error. The chain employs TRBV7-6 and TRBJ2-5; D uncertain. The germline V gene has CDR1 SGHVS and CDR2 FNYEAQ. This CDR3 is built from 14 residues. This CDR3 reads CASSQDGVLGTQYF. CDR3 nucleotides: TGCGCCAGCAGCCAAGATGGAGTTTTGGGGACCCAGTACTTC. The complete variable domain, with remaining parts taken from reference TRBV7-6 and TRBJ2-5, reads GAGVSQSPRYKVTKRGQDVALRCDPISGHVSLYWYRQALGQGPEFLTYFNYEAQQDKSGLPNDRFSAERPEGSISTLTIQRTEQRDSAMYRCASSQDGVLGTQYFGPGTRLLVL.

This chain links TRBV2 with TRBJ1-1, with unresolved D. V was shortened by 4 bases and J by 5 bases, with 11 bases between the two germline ends. Germline-derived CDR1 and CDR2 are SNHLY and FYNNEI. CDR3 length equals 13 residues. CDR3 sequence: CASSGREETEAFF. For the CDR3, the DNA is TGTGCCAGCAGTGGGAGGGAAGAGACTGAAGCTTTCTTT.

The table lists this clone with a count of one. The chain links TRBV2 to TRBJ2-1; 9 bases map to TRBD2. The CDR3 is 16 amino acids. The germline V gene encodes CDR1 SNHLY and CDR2 FYNNEI. V lost 2 bases and J lost 5; bases outside the gene matches: 7. For the CDR3, the DNA is TGTGCCAGCAGTGAATACGCTAGCGGGGATAACAATGAGCAGTTCTTC. Residues: CASSEYASGDNNEQFF.

The chain employs TRBV28 and TRBJ2-7; 8 bases line up with TRBD1. The germline gives CDR1 MDHEN, CDR2 SYDVKM. Germline trimming cut 5 bases from V and 0 bases from J; bases unmatched to any gene: 6. CDR3 length: 15 amino acids. CDR3: CASSPGGPLSYEQYF. The CDR3 region has the DNA TGTGCCAGCAGTCCAGGGGGCCCCCTCTCCTACGAGCAGTACTTC.

V is TRBV29-1 and J is TRBJ2-7, with 11 nucleotides matching TRBD1. Germline V gene sequence: CDR1 SQVTM, CDR2 ANQGSEA. The CDR3 extends over 13 amino acids. The V and J ends lost 5 bases and 7 bases, in that order; junction bases with no gene match: 7. The CDR3 here is CSVSRDRGKEQYF. CDR3 in DNA: TGCAGCGTTAGCCGGGACAGGGGGAAAGAGCAGTACTTC.

The chain is built from TRBV19 and TRBJ1-2; D remains ambiguous. The ends were cut back, 3 bases at V and 2 bases at J, with 7 bases in the middle. The CDR3 runs 13 residues. The V gene's germline CDR1 is LNHDA and CDR2 SQIVND (reference sequence). The CDR3: CASSIQRNYGYTF. Here the CDR3 DNA reads TGTGCCAGTAGTATTCAGCGGAACTATGGCTACACCTTC.

The chain couples TRBV7-3 to TRBJ2-7, with 9 positions matching TRBD1. Germline V lookup: CDR1 SGHTA, CDR2 FQGTGA. There are 14 residues in the CDR3. The ends lost 6 bases at V and 3 bases at J; junction bases unmatched: 6. The DNA for the CDR3 is TGTGCCAGCAGTCCCGGACAGGGGCACTACGAGCAGTACTTC. Amino acid sequence: CASSPGQGHYEQYF.

The chain couples TRBV18 to TRBJ2-5, with 9 bases fitting TRBD1. CDR1 KGHSH and CDR2 LQKENI come from the germline V gene. The CDR3 spans 16 residues. After removal of 5 bases from V and 5 bases from J, the junction contained 12 bases not matched to a gene. CDR3 loop: CASSSPNRGRLETQYF. The CDR3 DNA reads TGTGCCAGCTCATCCCCAAACAGGGGGCGCTTGGAGACCCAGTACTTC.

This clone was counted only a few times. The chain has TRBV6-5 and TRBJ2-7; D is perhaps TRBD1 (6 bases). The ends were cut back, 5 bases at V and 6 bases at J, with 17 bases in the middle. CDR1 MNHEY and CDR2 SVGAGI come from the germline V gene. There are 14 residues in the CDR3. The CDR3 loop reads CASSTHFTGSEQYF. The CDR3 bases are TGTGCCAGCAGTACCCATTTTACAGGGTCCGAGCAGTACTTC.

The V gene is TRBV5-1, the J gene TRBJ2-1; 12 bases are a match to TRBD2. Trimming at V came to 3 bases and at J to 2 bases, leaving 6 bases not matched to a gene. CDR3 length equals 17 residues. Per germline, CDR1 SGHRS and CDR2 YFSETQ. As DNA, the CDR3 is TGCGCCAGCAGCTCCTATGGACTAGCGGGGCCCTACAATGAGCAGTTCTTC. Its protein product is CASSSYGLAGPYNEQFF.

This chain links TRBV7-9 with TRBJ2-5; 12 bases match TRBD2. CDR3 length: 17 residues. Per the germline V gene, CDR1 is SEHNR and CDR2 is FQNEAQ (reference sequence). V lost 1 base to trimming and J lost 4 bases; unmatched junction nucleotides: 7. The CDR3, as DNA: TGTGCCAGCAGCTTAGGGACTAGCGGGGTTAAAAGAGAGACCCAGTACTTC. Amino acid sequence: CASSLGTSGVKRETQYF.

The chain carries TRBV5-1 and TRBJ1-6; D gene ambiguous. The CDR3 length is 16 residues. Between the trimmed V and J ends, which lost 5 bases and 6 bases, there was a span of 18 bases. Germline V gene data show CDR1 as SGHRS and CDR2 as YFSETQ. Here the CDR3 DNA reads TGCGCCAGCAGAGGAGGGTATGACCGGATTAATTCACCCCTCCACTTT. Translating gives CASRGGYDRINSPLHF.

This chain connects TRBV4-2 to TRBJ2-7; 8 positions match TRBD1. The CDR3 sequence is 14 residues long. V shed 4 bases and J 3 bases; nucleotides not matched to a gene: 5. The germline V gene has CDR1 LGHNA and CDR2 YNFKEQ. The CDR3 protein is CASSPDRDGYEQYF. Written as DNA, the CDR3 is TGTGCCAGCAGCCCGGACAGGGACGGCTACGAGCAGTACTTC.

This clone was detected a few times. The genes are TRBV7-9 and TRBJ1-2, with D perhaps matching TRBD1 (5 bases). The CDR3 runs to 14 residues. Deletions cut 5 bases from V and 7 bases from J, with 17 bases between. Per germline, CDR1 SEHNR and CDR2 FQNEAQ (reference sequence). The CDR3 reads CASSHYGGRSGYTF. The CDR3 DNA follows: TGTGCCAGCAGCCACTACGGGGGAAGGAGTGGCTACACCTTC.

This chain links TRBV4-3 with TRBJ1-2, with D possibly matching TRBD1 (6 bases). Trimming pared 0 bases from V and 9 bases from J, leaving 17 bases between. Germline loops: CDR1 LGHNA, CDR2 YSLEER. The CDR3 has 15 residues. The CDR3: CASSQDWPGVRRYTF. The CDR3 nucleotides read TGCGCCAGCAGCCAAGATTGGCCAGGGGTTAGGCGCTACACCTTC.

This clone is labeled medium-sized. The rearrangement uses TRBV28 and TRBJ2-3; 11 bases fit TRBD2. J gave up 5 bases and V 4 bases, and 5 bases lay outside the gene matches. Germline V gene lookup returns CDR1 MDHEN and CDR2 SYDVKM. The CDR3 is made up of 15 amino acids. The CDR3 DNA follows: TGTGCCAGCAGTTCGGTAGCGGGAGGGGGAGATACGCAGTATTTT. This gives the protein CASSSVAGGGDTQYF.

The chain has TRBV21-1 and TRBJ2-1; TRBD2, the D gene given by the table, was not confirmed from the DNA. TRBV21-1 is assigned pseudogene status. The CDR3 is 18 residues long. The CDR3 protein is CASSTPSGRALFYFEQFF. CDR3 nucleotide sequence: TGTGCCAGCAGCACCCCTAGCGGGAGGGCCTTATTCTACTTTGAGCAGTTCTTC.